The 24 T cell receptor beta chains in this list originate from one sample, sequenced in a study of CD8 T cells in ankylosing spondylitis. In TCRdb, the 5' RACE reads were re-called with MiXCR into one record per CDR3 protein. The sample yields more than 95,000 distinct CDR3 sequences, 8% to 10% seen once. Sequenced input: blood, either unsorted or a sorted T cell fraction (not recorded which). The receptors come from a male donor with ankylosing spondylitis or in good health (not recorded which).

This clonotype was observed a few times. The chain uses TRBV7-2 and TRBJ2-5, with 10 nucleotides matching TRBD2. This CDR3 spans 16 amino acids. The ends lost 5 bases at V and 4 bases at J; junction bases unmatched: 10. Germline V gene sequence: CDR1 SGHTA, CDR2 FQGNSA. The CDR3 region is CASSPITSGVGETQYF. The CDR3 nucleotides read TGTGCCAGCAGCCCAATTACTAGCGGGGTAGGAGAGACCCAGTACTTC.

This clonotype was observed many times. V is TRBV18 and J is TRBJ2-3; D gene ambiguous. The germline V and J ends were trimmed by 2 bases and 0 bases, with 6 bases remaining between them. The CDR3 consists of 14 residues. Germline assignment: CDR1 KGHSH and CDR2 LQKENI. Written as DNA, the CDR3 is TGTGCCAGCTCACCAACTCCGAGCACAGATACGCAGTATTTT. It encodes CASSPTPSTDTQYF.

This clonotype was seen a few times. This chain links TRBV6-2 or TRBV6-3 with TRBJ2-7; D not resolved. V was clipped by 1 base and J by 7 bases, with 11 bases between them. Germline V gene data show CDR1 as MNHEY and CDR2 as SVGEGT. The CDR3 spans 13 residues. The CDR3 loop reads CASSYFLVQEQYF. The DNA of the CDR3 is TGTGCCAGCAGTTACTTTCTTGTACAGGAGCAGTACTTC.

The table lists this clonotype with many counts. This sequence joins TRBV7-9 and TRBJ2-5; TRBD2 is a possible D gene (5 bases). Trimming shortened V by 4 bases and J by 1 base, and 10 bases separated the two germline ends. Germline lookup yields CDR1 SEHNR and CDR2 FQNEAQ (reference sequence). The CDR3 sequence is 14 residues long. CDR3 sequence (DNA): TGTGCCAGCAGCTACGGACTTCTCCAAGAGACCCAGTACTTC. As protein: CASSYGLLQETQYF.

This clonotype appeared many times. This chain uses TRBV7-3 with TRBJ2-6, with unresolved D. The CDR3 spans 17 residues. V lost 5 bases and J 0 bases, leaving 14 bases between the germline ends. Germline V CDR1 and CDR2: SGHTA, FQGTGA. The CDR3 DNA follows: TGTGCCAGCAGCGACCCGAGTGAGGTCTCTGGGGCCAACGTCCTGACTTTC. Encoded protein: CASSDPSEVSGANVLTF.

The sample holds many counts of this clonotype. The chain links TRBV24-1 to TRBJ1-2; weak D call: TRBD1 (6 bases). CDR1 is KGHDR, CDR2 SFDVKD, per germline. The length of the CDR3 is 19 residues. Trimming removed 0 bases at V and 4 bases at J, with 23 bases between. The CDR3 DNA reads TGTGCCACCAGTGATTTGCGAACGGAACAGGGAATCGCATTCTATGGCTACACCTTC. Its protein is CATSDLRTEQGIAFYGYTF.

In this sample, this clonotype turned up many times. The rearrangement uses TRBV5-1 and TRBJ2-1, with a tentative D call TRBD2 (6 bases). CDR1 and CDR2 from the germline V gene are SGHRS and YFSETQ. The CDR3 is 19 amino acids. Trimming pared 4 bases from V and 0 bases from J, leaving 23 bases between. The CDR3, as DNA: TGCGCCAGCAGCCGACCGAGACTAGATGCCCTGAGCTCCTACAATGAGCAGTTCTTC. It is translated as CASSRPRLDALSSYNEQFF.

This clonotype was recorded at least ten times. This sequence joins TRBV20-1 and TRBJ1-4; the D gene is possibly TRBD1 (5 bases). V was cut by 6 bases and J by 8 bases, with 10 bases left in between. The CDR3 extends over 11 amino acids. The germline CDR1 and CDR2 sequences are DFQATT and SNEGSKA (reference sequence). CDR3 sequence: CSAAGQEKLFF. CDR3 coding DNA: TGCAGTGCGGCCGGACAAGAAAAACTGTTTTTT.

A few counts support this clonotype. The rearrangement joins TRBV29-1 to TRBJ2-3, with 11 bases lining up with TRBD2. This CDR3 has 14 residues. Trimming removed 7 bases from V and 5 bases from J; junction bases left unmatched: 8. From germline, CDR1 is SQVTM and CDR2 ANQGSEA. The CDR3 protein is CSALSGRAGDTQYF. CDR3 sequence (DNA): TGCAGCGCCCTTAGCGGGAGGGCCGGAGATACGCAGTATTTT.

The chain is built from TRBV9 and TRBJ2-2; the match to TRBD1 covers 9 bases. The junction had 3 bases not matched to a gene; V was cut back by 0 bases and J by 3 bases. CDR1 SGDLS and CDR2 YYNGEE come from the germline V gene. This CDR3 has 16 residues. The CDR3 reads CASSVAGQGYTGELFF. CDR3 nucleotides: TGTGCCAGCAGCGTAGCAGGACAGGGGTACACCGGGGAGCTGTTTTTT.

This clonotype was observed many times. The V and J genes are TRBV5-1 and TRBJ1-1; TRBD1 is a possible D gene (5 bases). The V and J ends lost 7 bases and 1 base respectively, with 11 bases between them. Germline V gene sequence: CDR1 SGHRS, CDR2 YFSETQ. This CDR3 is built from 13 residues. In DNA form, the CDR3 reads TGCGCCAGCGCCGGGACGGCGAACACTGAAGCTTTCTTT. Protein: CASAGTANTEAFF.

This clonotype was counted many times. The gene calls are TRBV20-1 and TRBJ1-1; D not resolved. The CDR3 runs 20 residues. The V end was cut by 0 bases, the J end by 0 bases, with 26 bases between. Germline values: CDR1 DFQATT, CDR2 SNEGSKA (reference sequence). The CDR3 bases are TGCAGTGCTAGAGATTCGATCAAGCTGCAGAGGGCCTCCATGAACACTGAAGCTTTCTTT. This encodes CSARDSIKLQRASMNTEAFF.

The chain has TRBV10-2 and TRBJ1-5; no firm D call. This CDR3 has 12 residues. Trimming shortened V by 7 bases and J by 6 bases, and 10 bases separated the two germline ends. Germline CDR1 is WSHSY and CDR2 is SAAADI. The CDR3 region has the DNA TGCGCCAGCACAGTCCCAGGTCAGCCCCAGCATTTT. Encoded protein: CASTVPGQPQHF.

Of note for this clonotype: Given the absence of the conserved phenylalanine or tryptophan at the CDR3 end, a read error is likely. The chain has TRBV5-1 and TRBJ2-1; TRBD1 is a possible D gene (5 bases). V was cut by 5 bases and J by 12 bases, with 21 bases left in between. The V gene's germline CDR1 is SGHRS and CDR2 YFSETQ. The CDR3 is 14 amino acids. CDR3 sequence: CASSGAVGIHAQFS. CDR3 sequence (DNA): TGCGCCAGCAGTGGGGCGGTAGGGATCCATGCGCAGTTCTCC.

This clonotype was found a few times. CDR3 DNA: TGTGCCAGCAGCCAACTAGCGGGAATTTACGAGCAGTACTTC. Translating gives CASSQLAGIYEQYF. The V gene is TRBV7-2, the J gene TRBJ2-7, with TRBD2 matching 10 bases. J gave up 4 bases and V 5 bases, and 5 bases lay outside the gene matches. CDR3 size: 14 residues. Germline loops: CDR1 SGHTA, CDR2 FQGNSA.

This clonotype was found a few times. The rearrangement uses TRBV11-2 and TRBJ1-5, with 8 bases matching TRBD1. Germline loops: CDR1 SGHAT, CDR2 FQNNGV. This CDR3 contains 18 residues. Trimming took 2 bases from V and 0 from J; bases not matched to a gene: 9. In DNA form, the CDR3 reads TGTGCCAGCAGCTTAAGGGGGACAGGTCGGGGTAGCAATCAGCCCCAGCATTTT. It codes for CASSLRGTGRGSNQPQHF. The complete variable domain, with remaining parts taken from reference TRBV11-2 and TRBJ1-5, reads EAGVAQSPRYKIIEKRQSVAFWCNPISGHATLYWYQQILGQGPKLLIQFQNNGVVDDSQLPKDRFSAERLKGVDSTLKIQPAKLEDSAVYLCASSLRGTGRGSNQPQHFGDGTRLSIL.

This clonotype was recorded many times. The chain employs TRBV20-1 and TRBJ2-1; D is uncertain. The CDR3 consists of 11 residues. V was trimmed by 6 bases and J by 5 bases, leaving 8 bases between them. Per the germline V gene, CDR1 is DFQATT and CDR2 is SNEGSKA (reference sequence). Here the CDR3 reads CSAHGNNEQFF. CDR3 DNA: TGCAGTGCCCACGGTAACAATGAGCAGTTCTTC.

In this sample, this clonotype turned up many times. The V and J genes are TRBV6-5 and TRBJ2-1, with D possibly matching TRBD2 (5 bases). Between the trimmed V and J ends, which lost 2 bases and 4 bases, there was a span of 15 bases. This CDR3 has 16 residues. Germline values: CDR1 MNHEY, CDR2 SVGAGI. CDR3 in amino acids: CASSYDALAGYNEQFF. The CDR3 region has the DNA TGTGCCAGCAGTTACGACGCCTTGGCGGGTTACAATGAGCAGTTCTTC.

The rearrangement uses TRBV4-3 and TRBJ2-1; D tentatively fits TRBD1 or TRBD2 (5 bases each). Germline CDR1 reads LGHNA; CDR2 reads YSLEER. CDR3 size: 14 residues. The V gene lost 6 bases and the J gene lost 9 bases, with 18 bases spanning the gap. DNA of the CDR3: TGCGCCAGCAGAGGACGGGACGAATGTGCTGAGCAGTTCTTC. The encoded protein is CASRGRDECAEQFF.

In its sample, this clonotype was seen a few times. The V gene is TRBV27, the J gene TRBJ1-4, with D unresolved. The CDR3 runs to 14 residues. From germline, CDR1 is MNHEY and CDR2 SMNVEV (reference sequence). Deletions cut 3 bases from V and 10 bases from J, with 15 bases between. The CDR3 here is CASSFWGDPGKLFF. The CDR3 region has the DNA TGTGCCAGCAGTTTTTGGGGAGACCCCGGAAAACTGTTTTTT.

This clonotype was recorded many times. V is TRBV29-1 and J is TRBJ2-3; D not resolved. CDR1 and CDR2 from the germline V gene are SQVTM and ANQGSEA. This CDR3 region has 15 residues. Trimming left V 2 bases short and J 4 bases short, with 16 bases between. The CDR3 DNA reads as TGCAGCGTTGAACCGGGCCCCCGTGGGCCAGATACGCAGTATTTT. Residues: CSVEPGPRGPDTQYF.

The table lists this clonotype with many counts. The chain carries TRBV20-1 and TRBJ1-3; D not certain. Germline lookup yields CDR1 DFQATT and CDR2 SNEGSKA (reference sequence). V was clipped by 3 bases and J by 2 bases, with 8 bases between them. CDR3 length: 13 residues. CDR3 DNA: TGCAGTGCTAGTATCCATACTGGAAACACCATATATTTT. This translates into CSASIHTGNTIYF.

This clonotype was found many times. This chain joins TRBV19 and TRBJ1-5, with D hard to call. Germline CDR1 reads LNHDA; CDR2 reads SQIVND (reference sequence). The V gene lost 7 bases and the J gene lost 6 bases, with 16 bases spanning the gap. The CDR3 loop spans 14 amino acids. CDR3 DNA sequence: TGTGCCAGTACTCTGGGGAGGTCCGGTCAGCCCCAGCATTTT. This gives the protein CASTLGRSGQPQHF.

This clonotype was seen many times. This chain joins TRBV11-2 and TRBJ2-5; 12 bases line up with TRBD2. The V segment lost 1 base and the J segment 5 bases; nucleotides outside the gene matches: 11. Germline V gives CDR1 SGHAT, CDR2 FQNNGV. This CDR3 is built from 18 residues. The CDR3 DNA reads TGTGCCAGCAGCTTAGGGAACTTGTGGACTAGCGGGAAGGAGACCCAGTACTTC. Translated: CASSLGNLWTSGKETQYF.